This T cell receptor beta chain was sequenced in a study of shared clonotypes between healthy human individuals (TCRdb year 2020). Regarding the research as a whole: The cohort comprised a couple of women and a few men aged 18 to 49 years. To estimate repertoire size and how much clonotype sharing occurs between individuals, the study deeply sequenced the blood TCR repertoires of five healthy adults. Leukapheresis yielded between about 0.9 and 8.9 billion PBMCs per donor. Different laboratories and diverse techniques were used to prepare libraries and sequence TCR repertoires, to increase sequencing depth and limit assay-specific biases.

The donors were healthy, HIV-negative adults with no recently reported acute infections or vaccinations. Every donor was a Caucasian adult residing in Nashville, Tennessee, USA. For unsorted samples, some 100 million PBMCs were counted and genomic DNA was extracted with the QIAamp DNA Blood Mini kit. Blood was obtained by leukapheresis, after which PBMCs were separated by Ficoll-Histopaque density gradient centrifugation and cryopreserved in liquid nitrogen vapor phase. The CDR3 runs 16 residues from the cysteine to the phenylalanine. Here the CDR3 DNA is all that survives: 48 bases in frame from base 1. V lost 3 bases and J lost 2 bases, and the count of bases not matched to a germline gene is 3. The germline V gene gives CDR1 as SGDLS and CDR2 as YYNGEE. Using the deep immunoSEQ assay, TCR CDR3 regions were amplified from genomic DNA by multiplex PCR. Extracted genomic DNA from each cell subset was distributed evenly across all wells of several immunoSEQ 96-well plates, and each plate was treated as a replicate. For unsorted PBMC, each replicate PCR was loaded with roughly 330 ng genomic DNA, equivalent to about 30,000 T cell genomes. Genomic DNA from unsorted PBMC was sequenced over ten immunoSEQ deep assay plates. Purified libraries were measured with a Qubit 3.0 fluorometer, size-checked on a Bioanalyzer 2100, and measured again with the KAPA Library Quantification kit. Every immunoSEQ 96-well plate was sequenced on a separate single-read 150-cycle Illumina NextSeq 550 flow cell. The paper's data handling went like this. The immunoSEQ output contained only junctional sequences without quality scores, so filtering could not match that applied to full-length reads. Sequences were annotated with PyIR, a Python wrapper for IgBLAST v1.9, using IMGT germline references to assign V/J genes and CDR3. Reads with weak V/J assignments (E-value above 1e-6), missing CDR3, stop codons, out-of-frame junctions, or ambiguous translated residues were removed. V3J clonotypes were defined by identical inferred V gene, J gene, and CDR3 amino acid sequence. Percentage overlap between repertoires was computed as shared unique clonotypes divided by the size of the smaller repertoire. RTK rarefaction, the Chao1 estimator, and Recon v2.1 estimates of unobserved clonotypes were used to assess repertoire richness. The immuneACCESS repertoire file appears here via TCRdb, limited to in-frame rearrangements. These files lack a portion of the clones; in checked studies, under half of the deficit traces to unresolved V genes, and the cause of the others is not known. V, J and clone size were drawn from that table, and D and trimming were deduced from the DNA. Here the sample has approximately 440,000 clones; approximately 71% occur a single time. The top ten clonotypes cover more than 10% of the sample.

Overall results and qualifications from the work: Sampling was restricted to blood, and TCR repertoires in tissues likely differ from the TCR repertoires found in blood. Because the study included only a small number of donors, the genetic and exposure-history diversity represented was limited. Pairwise subsampling led to the expectation that sequencing depth would affect the degree of clonotype sharing among donors.

On this clone itself: Its antigen is unknown. Base qualities were left out, and no much larger clone turns up one base away.

The sequenced sample was PBMCs. The source of this sequence is a woman between 35 and 50 years old in good health. Some clones in this sample may be carry-over from other donors' samples. This chain joins TRBV9 to TRBJ2-3; 13 central bases correspond to TRBD2. The CDR3 region: CASSAGLAGITDTQYF. The DNA is as follows: TGTGCCAGCAGCGCGGGACTAGCGGGGATCACAGATACGCAGTATTTT.